The next 17 T cell receptor beta chains were all read from a single sample in a study. Each CDR3 protein gets one entry after TCRdb re-called the RT-PCR reads with MiXCR. The sample has hundreds of thousands of distinct CDR3 sequences; 12% to 15% are singletons. The sequenced sample consisted of memory CD4+ T cells from blood. Source of these receptors: a female donor in good health, serving as a healthy control.

The genes are TRBV6-6 and TRBJ2-5, with a weak D call TRBD2 (6 bases). With 2 bases removed from V and 5 bases from J, the gap between germline ends came to 12 bases. The CDR3 consists of 14 residues. The germline V gene encodes CDR1 MNHNY and CDR2 SVGAGI (reference sequence). The CDR3 here is CASSYVGSRETQYF. The CDR3 DNA is TGTGCCAGCAGTTACGTCGGGAGTCGGGAGACCCAGTACTTC.

This clonotype was detected ten times or more. The chain combines TRBV29-1 with TRBJ2-7; 7 bases match TRBD2. V was pared by 7 bases and J by 7 bases, with 7 bases of the junction left unmatched. Germline CDR1 reads SQVTM; CDR2 reads ANQGSEA. CDR3 size: 11 residues. The chain's CDR3 is CSALRGGEQYF. CDR3 in DNA: TGCAGCGCGTTACGGGGAGGGGAGCAGTACTTC.

This clonotype showed up many times. In DNA, the CDR3 is TGCGCCAGCAGCCAAGAGGGGCGGGTATTACCTTTGTTTTTT. Its protein is CASSQEGRVLPLFF. The genes are TRBV4-3 and TRBJ2-2; D possibly uses TRBD1 or TRBD2 (5 bases each). The CDR3 is made up of 14 amino acids. The germline CDR1 and CDR2 sequences are LGHNA and YSLEER. Trimming removed 0 bases at V and 15 bases at J, with 17 bases between.

The DNA for the CDR3 is TGTGCCAGCAGGCAGGATCTATATTCACCCCTCCACTTT. Protein sequence: CASRQDLYSPLHF. V gene TRBV12-3 or TRBV12-4 combines with J gene TRBJ1-6; no definite D call. Trimming removed 6 bases from V and 8 bases from J, with 11 bases in between. CDR3 length: 13 amino acids.

In its sample, this clonotype was seen a few times. This sequence joins TRBV29-1 and TRBJ1-2; 9 positions match TRBD1. The CDR3 length is 12 residues. V lost 4 bases and J lost 7; bases outside the gene matches: 4. From germline, CDR1 is SQVTM and CDR2 ANQGSEA. This CDR3 is CSVAQGAGGYTF. CDR3 in DNA: TGCAGCGTTGCACAGGGGGCTGGTGGCTACACCTTC.

This clonotype was observed a few times. V and J are TRBV15 and TRBJ2-7; perhaps D is TRBD1 or TRBD2 (7 bases each). V was trimmed by 6 bases and J by 3 bases, leaving 12 bases between them. The CDR3 contains 13 residues. Germline CDR1 LNHNV, CDR2 YYDKDF (reference sequence). CDR3 sequence (DNA): TGTGCCACCAGGCAGGGGGGGTACTACGAGCAGTACTTC. It translates to CATRQGGYYEQYF.

The chain joins TRBV6-1 to TRBJ1-2; D may be TRBD1 (5 bases). CDR1 MNHNS and CDR2 SASEGT come from the germline V gene. Deletions cut 6 bases from V and 7 bases from J, with 15 bases between. This CDR3 spans 13 amino acids. CDR3 amino acids: CASSSEGFTGYTF. In DNA form, the CDR3 reads TGTGCCAGCAGCTCAGAGGGGTTCACTGGCTACACCTTC.

The chain carries TRBV11-3 and TRBJ1-1; TRBD1 matches at 8 bases. Germline-derived CDR1 and CDR2 are SGHNT and YENEEA. V was clipped by 1 base and J by 4 bases; unmatched bases: 11. The CDR3 runs to 17 residues. CDR3 bases: TGTGCCAGCAGCTTAGGGCCCGACAGGGGCGATGGCACTGAAGCTTTCTTT. It translates to CASSLGPDRGDGTEAFF. Full variable domain (missing parts from reference TRBV11-3 and TRBJ1-1): EAGVVQSPRYKIIEKKQPVAFWCNPISGHNTLYWYLQNLGQGPELLIRYENEEAVDDSQLPKDRFSAERLKGVDSTLKIQPAELGDSAVYLCASSLGPDRGDGTEAFFGQGTRLTVV.

This rearrangement joins TRBV2 to TRBJ2-5; 8 bases agree with TRBD1. V gave up 1 base and J gave up 5 bases; unmatched junction bases: 3. Germline CDR1 SNHLY, CDR2 FYNNEI. The CDR3 is made up of 14 amino acids. DNA for the CDR3: TGTGCCAGCAGTGAAGGGACAGGGCGGGAGACCCAGTACTTC. It codes for CASSEGTGRETQYF.

To note about this clonotype: This clone may be a read error of a much larger clone one base away. The CDR3: CASRFAKETQYF. In DNA form, the CDR3 reads TGCGCCAGCAGATTCGCGAAAGAGACCCAGTACTTC. This chain uses TRBV5-1 with TRBJ2-5, with no clear D. Germline V CDR1 and CDR2: SGHRS, YFSETQ. The CDR3 consists of 12 residues. V dropped 5 bases and J dropped 3 bases, with 8 bases sitting between them.

This clonotype was counted only a few times. V is TRBV7-6 and J is TRBJ1-2; tentatively, D is TRBD1 (5 bases). CDR1 and CDR2 from the germline V gene are SGHVS and FNYEAQ. V was trimmed by 1 base and J by 7 bases, leaving 16 bases between them. This CDR3 is 15 amino acids long. CDR3 sequence (DNA): TGTGCCAGCAGCTTAGAGGCCGAGCTAACAGGTGGCTACACCTTC. Its protein product is CASSLEAELTGGYTF.

The chain couples TRBV15 to TRBJ2-7; 7 nucleotides line up with TRBD1. The germline gives CDR1 LNHNV, CDR2 YYDKDF (reference sequence). With 6 bases clipped from V and 2 bases from J, the junction kept 10 bases outside the gene matches. The CDR3 has 15 amino acids. CDR3 bases: TGTGCCACCAGGCCGGAGAGGGGGCCCACCTACGAGCAGTACTTC. Amino acids: CATRPERGPTYEQYF.

This clonotype was seen at least ten times. The V and J genes are TRBV5-6 and TRBJ1-2; 9 nucleotides align to TRBD1. The germline V gene encodes CDR1 SGHDT and CDR2 YYEEEE. The CDR3 extends over 16 amino acids. V shed 0 bases, J shed 2 bases, and the junction held 5 bases outside the gene matches. As DNA, the CDR3 is TGTGCCAGCAGCTTGGGTTATGGGACAGGGAACTATGGCTACACCTTC. Translating it yields CASSLGYGTGNYGYTF.

This clonotype was detected a few times. V usage is TRBV5-4 and J usage is TRBJ2-7; 8 nucleotides line up with TRBD2. Germline V gene data show CDR1 as SGHNT and CDR2 as YYREEE (reference sequence). V gave up 4 bases and J gave up 0 bases; unmatched junction bases: 9. This CDR3 has 16 residues. CDR3 in DNA: TGTGCCAGCAGCAACACAATAGCGGGGAGCTCCTACGAGCAGTACTTC. This codes for CASSNTIAGSSYEQYF.

V and J are TRBV28 and TRBJ1-4; 11 bases fit TRBD1. V was clipped by 6 bases and J by 3 bases; unmatched bases: 9. Germline V gene lookup returns CDR1 MDHEN and CDR2 SYDVKM. The CDR3 runs 17 residues. The CDR3 region is CASRRDRGFMANEKLFF. In DNA form, the CDR3 reads TGTGCCAGCAGACGGGACAGGGGGTTTATGGCTAATGAAAAACTGTTTTTT. Together with reference TRBV28 and TRBJ1-4, the CDR3 gives the full variable domain: DVKVTQSSRYLVKRTGEKVFLECVQDMDHENMFWYRQDPGLGLRLIYFSYDVKMKEKGDIPEGYSVSREKKERFSLILESASTNQTSMYLCASRRDRGFMANEKLFFGSGTQLSVL.

This clonotype was detected only a few times. This chain links TRBV20-1 with TRBJ2-7; D gene unclear. The CDR3 contains 12 residues. Trimming took off 3 bases at V and 0 bases at J, with 6 bases between the two ends. Looked up from germline, CDR1 is DFQATT and CDR2 is SNEGSKA (reference sequence). The CDR3, as DNA: TGCAGTGCTAGTGAAAACTCCTACGAGCAGTACTTC. Translated: CSASENSYEQYF.

This clonotype appeared many times. The chain recombines TRBV20-1 with TRBJ1-3; D is uncertain. CDR3 size: 13 residues. V lost 6 bases, J lost 2 bases, and 11 bases lay in between. Germline CDR1 is DFQATT and CDR2 is SNEGSKA (reference sequence). CDR3 DNA: TGCAGTGCGTGGTTATCCACTGGAAACACCATATATTTT. This gives the protein CSAWLSTGNTIYF.